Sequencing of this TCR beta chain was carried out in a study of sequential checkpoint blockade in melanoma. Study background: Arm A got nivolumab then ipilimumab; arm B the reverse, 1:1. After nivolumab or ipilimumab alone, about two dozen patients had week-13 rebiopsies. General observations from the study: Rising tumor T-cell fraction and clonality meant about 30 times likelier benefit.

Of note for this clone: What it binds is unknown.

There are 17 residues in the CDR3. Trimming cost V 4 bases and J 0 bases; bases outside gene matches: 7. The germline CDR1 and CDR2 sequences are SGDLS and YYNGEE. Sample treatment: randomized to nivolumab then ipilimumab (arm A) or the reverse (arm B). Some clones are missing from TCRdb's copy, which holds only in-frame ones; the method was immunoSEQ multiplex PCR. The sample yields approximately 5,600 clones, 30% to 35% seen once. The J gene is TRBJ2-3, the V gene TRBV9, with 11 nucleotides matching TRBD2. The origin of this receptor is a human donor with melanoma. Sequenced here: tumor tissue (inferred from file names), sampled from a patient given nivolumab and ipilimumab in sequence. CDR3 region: CASSTGTSGTSTDTQYF. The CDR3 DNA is TGTGCCAGCAGCACGGGGACTAGCGGAACTAGCACAGATACGCAGTATTTT.